Below, 17 T cell receptor beta chains from the same sample are listed, as sequenced in a study of T cell clonality in common variable immunodeficiency. Findings of the study overall: In common variable immunodeficiency, TCR beta chains reportedly carried fewer deletions and N-nucleotide insertions.

Repertoires were generated with immunoSEQ multiplex PCR, while TCRdb's copy carries only in-frame clones and drops some. This set yields about 34,000 clones and no singletons; the top ten hold 25% to 30%. No antigen has been assigned to these receptors. Material for sequencing was peripheral blood mononuclear cells. Every receptor here comes from a human donor with common variable immunodeficiency.

This clone appeared a few times. The read falls 3 residues short of the CDR3 end, and the missing part is taken from the germline J gene. V gene TRBV19 combines with J gene TRBJ1-5; 8 bases match TRBD1. Germline loops: CDR1 LNHDA, CDR2 SQIVND (reference sequence). V shed 4 bases, J shed 3 bases, and the junction held 2 bases outside the gene matches. The CDR3 contains 14 residues. This chain's CDR3 is CASSTTGVNQPQHF. CDR3 bases read: TGTGCCAGTAGTACGACAGGGGTCAATCAGCCC.

This clone was recorded a few times. The CDR3 goes on 3 residues after the read ends, and that part is filled in from the germline J gene. The V and J genes are TRBV2 and TRBJ2-7; 9 nucleotides agree with TRBD1. Germline V gives CDR1 SNHLY, CDR2 FYNNEI. The CDR3 runs 14 residues. The V segment lost 4 bases and the J segment 1 base; nucleotides outside the gene matches: 2. Partial CDR3 DNA: TGTGCCAGCAGTGCTGGACAGGGGTCCTACGAG. It is translated as CASSAGQGSYE. The whole CDR3 sequence reads CASSAGQGSYEQYF.

This clone has a count of ten or more. Read data end 3 residues before the CDR3 end; the end is taken from the germline J gene. V is TRBV6-2 or TRBV6-3 and J is TRBJ2-7; 14 bases are a match to TRBD2. Germline V gene lookup returns CDR1 MNHEY and CDR2 SVGEGT. This CDR3 spans 15 amino acids. After removal of 5 bases from V and 6 bases from J, the junction contained 6 bases not matched to a gene. The chain's CDR3 is CASSRLAGGFAEQYF. The DNA read from the CDR3 is TGTGCCAGCAGTAGACTAGCGGGAGGGTTTGCCGAG.

This clone has just a few counts. The read ends 3 residues early relative to the CDR3; the germline J gene fills the gap. V is TRBV19 and J is TRBJ1-1; 9 positions match TRBD1. V gave up 6 bases and J gave up 3 bases; unmatched junction bases: 2. CDR3 length: 13 amino acids. Germline values: CDR1 LNHDA, CDR2 SQIVND (reference sequence). The CDR3 bases that were read are TGTGCCAGTAGCCGGACAGGGGACACTGAA. It encodes CASSRTGDTE. The full-length CDR3 reads as CASSRTGDTEAFF.

As to this clone: From the germline J gene comes the end of the CDR3, since the read stops 3 residues before it. The chain combines TRBV5-5 with TRBJ1-1; perhaps TRBD1 as D (6 bases). Trimming took off 2 bases at V and 4 bases at J, with 9 bases between the two ends. Germline CDR1 and CDR2: SGHKS and YYEKEE (reference sequence). CDR3 length: 13 amino acids. The CDR3 reads CASSLLTGTEAFF. The CDR3 DNA, read in part, is TGTGCCAGCAGCTTACTGACAGGCACTGAA.

This clone was recorded at least ten times. The CDR3 end lies 3 residues beyond the end of the read and is filled in from the germline J gene. The V call is TRBV14, the J call TRBJ2-1; 9 nucleotides match TRBD2. This CDR3 comprises 14 residues. Trimming at V came to 0 bases and at J to 8 bases, leaving 2 bases not matched to a gene. Looked up from germline, CDR1 is SGHDN and CDR2 is FVKESK. The sequenced part of the CDR3 DNA is TGTGCCAGCAGCCAAGAGACTAGCGGTTATGAG. As protein: CASSQETSGYE. The whole CDR3 region reads CASSQETSGYEQFF. The full variable domain, rest sourced from reference TRBV14 and TRBJ2-1, is EAGVTQFPSHSVIEKGQTVTLRCDPISGHDNLYWYRRVMGKEIKFLLHFVKESKQDESGMPNNRFLAERTGGTYSTLKVQPAELEDSGVYFCASSQETSGYEQFFGPGTRLTVL.

With regard to this clone: Read sequence stops 3 residues before the CDR3 end, and the germline J gene provides the missing end. This sequence joins TRBV30 and TRBJ2-3; 9 positions match TRBD2. Looked up from germline, CDR1 is GTSNPN and CDR2 is SVGIG (reference sequence). The CDR3 totals 15 residues. The trim removed 1 base at V and 2 bases at J, leaving 4 bases unmatched. The CDR3 DNA, read in part, is TGTGCCTGGAGTGGTCCTAGCGGGAACACAGATACG. This codes for CAWSGPSGNTDT. The whole CDR3 is CAWSGPSGNTDTQYF.

This clone was counted ten times or more. The sequence runs out 3 residues before the end of the CDR3; the remainder is reconstructed from the germline J gene. The genes are TRBV5-1 and TRBJ1-3; D gene uncertain. V dropped 4 bases and J dropped 4 bases, with 12 bases sitting between them. Germline CDR1 is SGHRS and CDR2 is YFSETQ. The CDR3 loop spans 14 amino acids. Partial CDR3 DNA: TGCGCCAGCAGCCTGGCCTCGGTCGGAAACACC. Encoded protein: CASSLASVGNT. Given in full, the CDR3 is CASSLASVGNTIYF.

This clone was seen many times. Read coverage stops 3 residues before the CDR3 terminus; the germline J gene supplies the remainder. This rearrangement joins TRBV6-4 to TRBJ2-1; 7 nucleotides align to TRBD1. This CDR3 is built from 16 residues. After removal of 2 bases from V and 9 bases from J, the junction contained 13 bases not matched to a gene. CDR1 MRHNA and CDR2 SNTAGT come from the germline V gene. The part of the CDR3 DNA that was read is TGTGCCAGCAGTGACCGCGTTACGACAGGGTTAACTGAG. Its protein product is CASSDRVTTGLTE. The full CDR3 protein reads CASSDRVTTGLTEQFF.

Note on this clone: The DNA ends 3 residues before the CDR3 does, and the rest of the CDR3 is filled in from the germline J gene. The chain uses TRBV19 and TRBJ1-2; maybe TRBD1 (6 bases). Per the germline V gene, CDR1 is LNHDA and CDR2 is SQIVND (reference sequence). The CDR3 runs 13 residues. The CDR3 sequence is CASSDRDRRGYTF. The sequenced CDR3 bases are TGTGCCAGTAGTGACCGAGACAGGCGGGGC.

This clone was seen ten or more times. Coverage ceases 3 residues before the CDR3 finishes, and the germline J gene fills in the end. The rearrangement joins TRBV6-1 to TRBJ1-6; D is undetermined. Germline V gene lookup returns CDR1 MNHNS and CDR2 SASEGT. The CDR3 is 12 residues long. Deletions cut 0 bases from V and 8 bases from J, with 2 bases between. The CDR3 loop is CASSEAYSPLHF. Incomplete CDR3 DNA: TGTGCCAGCAGTGAAGCCTATTCACCC.

This clone was counted at least ten times. The sequenced fragment ends 3 residues before the CDR3 boundary, so the rest is inferred from the germline J gene. The chain couples TRBV3-1 (or the pseudogene TRBV3-2) to TRBJ2-3; no firm D call. The germline V gene encodes CDR1 LGHDT and CDR2 YNNKEL (reference sequence). Trimming took off 1 base at V and 1 base at J, with 3 bases between the two ends. This CDR3 is built from 13 residues. Here the CDR3 reads CASSQAGTDTQYF. The part of the CDR3 DNA that was read is TGTGCCAGCAGCCAAGCGGGCACAGATACG.

Worth noting for this clone: The read ends 3 residues early relative to the CDR3; the germline J gene fills the gap. The chain links TRBV18 to TRBJ2-1; 7 bases are shared with TRBD2. This CDR3 is built from 17 residues. With 3 bases clipped from V and 5 bases from J, the junction kept 13 bases outside the gene matches. Per germline, CDR1 KGHSH and CDR2 LQKENI. The CDR3 bases that were read are TGTGCCAGCTCACCCCAGCAGGCTAGCGGCCATAACAATGAG. Amino acid sequence: CASSPQQASGHNNE. The complete CDR3 reads CASSPQQASGHNNEQFF.

This clone was seen only a few times. The CDR3 goes on 3 residues after the read ends, and that part is filled in from the germline J gene. The V and J genes are TRBV20-1 and TRBJ2-7; perhaps TRBD2 as D (6 bases). This CDR3 has 15 residues. From germline, CDR1 is DFQATT and CDR2 SNEGSKA (reference sequence). V lost 1 base and J 4 bases, leaving 17 bases between the germline ends. The chain's CDR3 is CSARVFGTSHYEQYF. The CDR3 bases that were read are TGCAGTGCTAGAGTTTTCGGGACTTCTCATTACGAG.

The table lists this clone with a few counts. The read ends 3 residues before the CDR3 terminus; that terminus is restored from the germline J gene. The chain combines TRBV7-7 with TRBJ2-5; 8 bases align to TRBD2. The CDR3 contains 14 residues. Germline loops: CDR1 SSHAT, CDR2 FNYEAQ (reference sequence). J was trimmed by 5 bases and V by 4 bases; bases with no gene match: 6. CDR3 sequence: CASSSAGGQETQYF. Incomplete CDR3 DNA: TGTGCCAGCAGCTCGGCGGGGGGCCAGGAGACC.

This clone has just a few counts. Coverage ceases 3 residues before the CDR3 finishes, and the germline J gene fills in the end. The V gene is TRBV23-1, the J gene TRBJ2-7, with D perhaps matching TRBD1 (5 bases). TRBV23-1 is an ORF, and what it does is uncertain. V was clipped by 1 base and J by 5 bases, with 18 bases between them. The CDR3 is 16 residues long. CDR3 amino acids: CASSQWGCPGRDEQYF. The DNA read from the CDR3 is TGCGCCAGCAGTCAATGGGGCTGCCCTGGAAGGGACGAG.

This clone has at least ten counts. The read ends 3 residues early relative to the CDR3; the germline J gene fills the gap. The V gene is TRBV18, the J gene TRBJ2-3, with D perhaps matching TRBD1 (6 bases). The CDR3 has 14 residues. Per germline, CDR1 KGHSH and CDR2 LQKENI. Trimming pared 3 bases from V and 8 bases from J, leaving 15 bases between. CDR3 DNA (partial): TGTGCCAGCTCACCTCCGACAGGTCCCGGTACG. Amino acids: CASSPPTGPGT. The whole CDR3 protein is CASSPPTGPGTQYF.